These T cell receptor beta chains were read from a single sample in a study of T cell responses to AZD1222 COVID-19 vaccine. Sequencing used immunoSEQ multiplex PCR; TCRdb keeps in-frame clones, though not all of them. The table records some 99,000 clones, roughly 88% of them present only once. The sequencing here drew on peripheral blood, taken on day 0 of MenACWY control vaccination. These receptors were obtained from an adult in good health. Each CDR3 is given with its conserved first and last residue. The D gene is left open where the match is weak. Not all rows give a size; the values are once, few, many and, for expanded clones, a class.

cdr3_nt	cdr3_aa	clone_size	d_call	j_call	v_call
TGTGCCAGCAGCATATACACAGGGGCTGGAAACACCATATATTTT	CASSIYTGAGNTIYF	NA	TRBD1	TRBJ1-3	TRBV11-2
TGTGCCAGCAGCTATCGCGGGAGCAGTACCGGGGAGCTGTTTTTT	CASSYRGSSTGELFF	NA	TRBD2	TRBJ2-2	TRBV7-2
TGTGCCAGCGGACTAGCGGGGGGTTGGGAGACCCAGTACTTC	CASGLAGGWETQYF	NA	TRBD2	TRBJ2-5	TRBV28
TGTGCTAGTGGTGACAGCCAAAGGGCGCGGGGCTACACCTTC	CASGDSQRARGYTF	NA	NA	TRBJ1-2	TRBV12-5
TGTGCCAGCAGTTGGGGCCTCCAAGAAGCTTTCTTT	CASSWGLQEAFF	NA	NA	TRBJ1-1	TRBV6-1
TGCAGCGTTAGAGCTCTAGCGGGGGGGAATGAGCAGTTCTTC	CSVRALAGGNEQFF	NA	TRBD2	TRBJ2-1	TRBV29-1
TGTGCCAGCACCAGAAGGTCGGATTACAATGAGCAGTTCTTC	CASTRRSDYNEQFF	NA	NA	TRBJ2-1	TRBV6-6
TGTGCCAGCGTCCTGGGCTGGGATACGCAGTATTTT	CASVLGWDTQYF	NA	NA	TRBJ2-3	TRBV7-9
TGTGCCAGCAGGGCCACAGATACGCAGTATTTT	CASRATDTQYF	NA	NA	TRBJ2-3	TRBV5-8
TGTGCAAGTCGCCCCTCCCACAGGTTTAATGAGCAGTTCTTC	CASRPSHRFNEQFF	NA	NA	TRBJ2-1	TRBV12-2
TGTGCCAGCAGCCCCCGACCCGAGGGGACGTACGAGCAGTACTTC	CASSPRPEGTYEQYF	once	NA	TRBJ2-7	TRBV4-2
TGCGCCAGCAGCCAGGGGCTCCCCCTCGAGCAGTACTTC	CASSQGLPLEQYF	NA	NA	TRBJ2-7	TRBV4-3
TGTGCCAGCAGTTTAGGGCCGGACACATTCTCTGGGGCCAACGTCCTGACTTTC	CASSLGPDTFSGANVLTF	NA	NA	TRBJ2-6	TRBV28
TGTGCCAGTAGTATTGGAGGGCGCGGCTACACCTTC	CASSIGGRGYTF	NA	NA	TRBJ1-2	TRBV19
TGTGCCAGCAGTGTGCTAGCGGGGAACACCGGGGAGCTGTTTTTT	CASSVLAGNTGELFF	NA	TRBD2	TRBJ2-2	TRBV2
TGTGCCAGCCAGGGCCTTTATGGAAACACCATATATTTT	CASQGLYGNTIYF	NA	NA	TRBJ1-3	TRBV2
TGTGCCACCGGGGGGCCCTTGGGGGCCAACGTCCTGACTTTC	CATGGPLGANVLTF	NA	NA	TRBJ2-6	TRBV6-5
TGTGCCAGCAGCCAAGTTGCGGGGGGTGACGGTCAGCCCCAGCATTTT	CASSQVAGGDGQPQHF	NA	NA	TRBJ1-5	TRBV4-2
TGTGCCAGCAGTTCCGGGGGCGAACTTCACGAGCAGTACTTC	CASSSGGELHEQYF	NA	NA	TRBJ2-7	TRBV28
TGTGCCATCAGTGAGTCGAACCGACAGGGTCACGAGCAGTACTTC	CAISESNRQGHEQYF	NA	TRBD1	TRBJ2-7	TRBV10-3
TGTGCCAGCAGCGCAGCGGGGGGTGACACTGAAGCTTTCTTT	CASSAAGGDTEAFF	NA	NA	TRBJ1-1	TRBV5-4
TGTGCCAGCAGTTCCTCCGACGGGGCTGGGGCCAACGTCCTGACTTTC	CASSSSDGAGANVLTF	NA	NA	TRBJ2-6	TRBV28
TGTGCCAGTAGTCCTAGCCCGGGACGCCCTTATGAAGCTTTCTTT	CASSPSPGRPYEAFF	NA	NA	TRBJ1-1	TRBV19